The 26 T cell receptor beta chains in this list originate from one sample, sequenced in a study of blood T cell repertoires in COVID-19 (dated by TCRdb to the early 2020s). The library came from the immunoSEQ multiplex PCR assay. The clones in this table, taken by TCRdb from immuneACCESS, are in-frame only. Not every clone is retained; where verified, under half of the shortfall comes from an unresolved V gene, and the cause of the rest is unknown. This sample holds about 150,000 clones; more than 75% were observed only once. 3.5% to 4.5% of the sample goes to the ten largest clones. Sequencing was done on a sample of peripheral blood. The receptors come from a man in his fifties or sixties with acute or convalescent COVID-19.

The CDR3 spells CASSLGLAGGGEQFF. In nucleotides, the CDR3 is TGTGCCAGCAGCCTAGGACTAGCGGGAGGGGGTGAGCAGTTCTTC. This chain uses TRBV3-1 (or the pseudogene TRBV3-2) with TRBJ2-1; 15 nucleotides align to TRBD2. The CDR3 is made up of 15 amino acids. The J segment lost 9 bases and the V segment lost 4 bases, leaving 4 bases of the junction unmatched. Germline CDR1 is LGHDT and CDR2 is YNNKEL (reference sequence).

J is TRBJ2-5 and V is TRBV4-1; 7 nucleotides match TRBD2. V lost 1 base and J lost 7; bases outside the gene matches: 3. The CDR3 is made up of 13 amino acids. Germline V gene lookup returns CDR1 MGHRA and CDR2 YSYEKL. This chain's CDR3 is CASSQVWEGTQYF. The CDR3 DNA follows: TGCGCCAGCAGCCAAGTATGGGAGGGGACCCAGTACTTC.

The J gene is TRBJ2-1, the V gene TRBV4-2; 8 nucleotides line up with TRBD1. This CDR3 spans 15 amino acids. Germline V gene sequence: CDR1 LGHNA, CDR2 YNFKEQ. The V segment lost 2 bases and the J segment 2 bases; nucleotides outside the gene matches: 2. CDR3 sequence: CASSQIQGAYNEQFF. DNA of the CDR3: TGTGCCAGCAGCCAAATACAGGGGGCCTACAATGAGCAGTTCTTC.

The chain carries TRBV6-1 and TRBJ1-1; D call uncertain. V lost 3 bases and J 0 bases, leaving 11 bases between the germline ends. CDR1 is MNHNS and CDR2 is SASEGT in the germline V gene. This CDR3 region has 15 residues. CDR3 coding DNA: TGTGCCAGCAGTGACCTACAGTACATGAACACTGAAGCTTTCTTT. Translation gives CASSDLQYMNTEAFF.

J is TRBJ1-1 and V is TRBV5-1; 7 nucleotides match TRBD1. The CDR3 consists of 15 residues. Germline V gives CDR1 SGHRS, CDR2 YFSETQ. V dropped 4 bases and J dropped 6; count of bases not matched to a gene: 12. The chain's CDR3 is CASSKGDSGGSEAFF. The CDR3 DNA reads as TGCGCCAGCAGCAAGGGGGACAGCGGGGGATCTGAAGCTTTCTTT.

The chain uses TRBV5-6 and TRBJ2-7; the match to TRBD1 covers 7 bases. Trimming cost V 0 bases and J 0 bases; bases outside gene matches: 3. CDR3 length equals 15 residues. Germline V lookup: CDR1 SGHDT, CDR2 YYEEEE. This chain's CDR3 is CASSLGQGVSYEQYF. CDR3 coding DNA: TGTGCCAGCAGCTTGGGGCAGGGGGTCTCCTACGAGCAGTACTTC. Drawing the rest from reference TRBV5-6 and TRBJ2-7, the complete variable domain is DAGVTQSPTHLIKTRGQQVTLRCSPKSGHDTVSWYQQALGQGPQFIFQYYEEEERQRGNFPDRFSGHQFPNYSSELNVNALLLGDSALYLCASSLGQGVSYEQYFGPGTRLTVT.

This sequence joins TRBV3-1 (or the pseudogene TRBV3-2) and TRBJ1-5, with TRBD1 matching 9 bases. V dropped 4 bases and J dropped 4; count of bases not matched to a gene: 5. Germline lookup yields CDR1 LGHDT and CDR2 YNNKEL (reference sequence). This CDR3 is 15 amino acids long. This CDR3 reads CASSLTGQGNQPQHF. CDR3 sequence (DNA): TGTGCCAGCAGCCTTACGGGACAGGGAAATCAGCCCCAGCATTTT.

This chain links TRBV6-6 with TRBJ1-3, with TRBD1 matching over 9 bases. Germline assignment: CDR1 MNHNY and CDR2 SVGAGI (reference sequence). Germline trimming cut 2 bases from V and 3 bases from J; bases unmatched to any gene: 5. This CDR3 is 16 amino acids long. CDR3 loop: CASSYLQGAGGNTIYF. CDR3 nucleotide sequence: TGTGCCAGCAGTTACCTACAGGGGGCAGGTGGAAACACCATATATTTT.

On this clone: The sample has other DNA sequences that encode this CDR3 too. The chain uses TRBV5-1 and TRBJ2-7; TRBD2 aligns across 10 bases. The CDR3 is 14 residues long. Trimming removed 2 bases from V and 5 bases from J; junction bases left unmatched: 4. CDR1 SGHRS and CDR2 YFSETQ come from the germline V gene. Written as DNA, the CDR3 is TGCGCCAGCAGCTTAGGGCTAGCGGGAGACGAGCAGTACTTC. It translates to CASSLGLAGDEQYF.

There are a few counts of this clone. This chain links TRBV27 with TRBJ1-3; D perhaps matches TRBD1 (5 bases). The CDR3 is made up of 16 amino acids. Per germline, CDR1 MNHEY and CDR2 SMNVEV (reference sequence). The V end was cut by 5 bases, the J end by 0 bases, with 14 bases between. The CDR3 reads CASSATGRSSGNTIYF. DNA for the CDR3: TGTGCCAGCAGTGCTACAGGCCGGAGCTCTGGAAACACCATATATTTT.

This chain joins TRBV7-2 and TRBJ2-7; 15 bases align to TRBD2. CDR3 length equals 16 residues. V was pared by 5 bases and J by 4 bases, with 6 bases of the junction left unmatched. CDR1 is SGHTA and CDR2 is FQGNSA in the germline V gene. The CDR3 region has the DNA TGTGCCAGCAGCCGGACCGGGACTAGCGGGAGGTACGAGCAGTACTTC. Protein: CASSRTGTSGRYEQYF.

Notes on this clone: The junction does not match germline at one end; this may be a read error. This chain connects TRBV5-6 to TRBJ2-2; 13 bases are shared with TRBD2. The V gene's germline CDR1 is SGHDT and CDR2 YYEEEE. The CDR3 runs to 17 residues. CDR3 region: CASSPGGLAGNIGELFF. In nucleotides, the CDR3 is TGTGCCAGCAGCCCTGGGGGACTAGCGGGAAACATCGGGGAGCTGTTTTTT. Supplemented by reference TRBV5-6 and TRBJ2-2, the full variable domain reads DAGVTQSPTHLIKTRGQQVTLRCSPKSGHDTVSWYQQALGQGPQFIFQYYEEEERQRGNFPDRFSGHQFPNYSSELNVNALLLGDSALYLCASSPGGLAGNIGELFFGEGSRLTVL.

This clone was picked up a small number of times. The CDR3 DNA reads as TGTGCCAGCAGTTTGACTAGCGGGAGTACAGATACGCAGTATTTT. Its translation: CASSLTSGSTDTQYF. The gene calls are TRBV6-1 and TRBJ2-3, with 12 bases that match TRBD2. The CDR3 spans 15 residues. Germline loops: CDR1 MNHNS, CDR2 SASEGT. Losses at the gene ends were 5 bases for V and 3 bases for J; bases not matched to a gene: 3.

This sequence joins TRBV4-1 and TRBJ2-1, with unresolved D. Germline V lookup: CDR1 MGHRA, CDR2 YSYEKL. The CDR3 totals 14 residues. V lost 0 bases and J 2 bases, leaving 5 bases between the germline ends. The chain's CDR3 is CASSQELTYNEQFF. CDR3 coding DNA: TGCGCCAGCAGCCAAGAACTAACCTACAATGAGCAGTTCTTC.

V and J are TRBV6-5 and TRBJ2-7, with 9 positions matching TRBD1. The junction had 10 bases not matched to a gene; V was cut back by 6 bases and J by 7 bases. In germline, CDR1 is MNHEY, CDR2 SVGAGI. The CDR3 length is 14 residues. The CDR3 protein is CASRPGQGLREQYF. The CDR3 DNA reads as TGTGCCAGCAGACCGGGACAGGGTCTCCGGGAGCAGTACTTC.

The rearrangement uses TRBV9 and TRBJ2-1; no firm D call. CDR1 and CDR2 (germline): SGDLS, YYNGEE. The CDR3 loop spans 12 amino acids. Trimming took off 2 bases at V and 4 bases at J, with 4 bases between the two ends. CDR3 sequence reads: CASSVHYNEQFF. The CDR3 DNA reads TGTGCCAGCAGCGTCCATTACAATGAGCAGTTCTTC.

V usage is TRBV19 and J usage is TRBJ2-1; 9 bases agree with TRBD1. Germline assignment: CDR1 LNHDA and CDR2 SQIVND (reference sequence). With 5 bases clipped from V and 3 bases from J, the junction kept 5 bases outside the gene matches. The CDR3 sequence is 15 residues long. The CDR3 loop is CASSGGQGYYNEQFF. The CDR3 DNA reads TGTGCCAGTAGTGGGGGACAGGGCTACTACAATGAGCAGTTCTTC.

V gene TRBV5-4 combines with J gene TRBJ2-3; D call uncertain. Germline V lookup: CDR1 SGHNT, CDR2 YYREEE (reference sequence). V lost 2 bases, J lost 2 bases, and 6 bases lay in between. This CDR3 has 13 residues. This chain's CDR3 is CASSFEITDTQYF. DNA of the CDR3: TGTGCCAGCAGCTTCGAGATCACAGATACGCAGTATTTT. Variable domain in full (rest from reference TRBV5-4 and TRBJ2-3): ETGVTQSPTHLIKTRGQQVTLRCSSQSGHNTVSWYQQALGQGPQFIFQYYREEENGRGNFPPRFSGLQFPNYSSELNVNALELDDSALYLCASSFEITDTQYFGPGTRLTVL.

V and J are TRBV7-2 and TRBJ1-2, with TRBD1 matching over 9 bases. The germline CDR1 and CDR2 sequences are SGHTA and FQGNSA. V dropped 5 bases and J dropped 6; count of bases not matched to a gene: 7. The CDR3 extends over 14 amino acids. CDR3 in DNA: TGTGCCAGCAGCCCCTTGACAGGGGGAGATGGCTACACCTTC. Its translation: CASSPLTGGDGYTF.

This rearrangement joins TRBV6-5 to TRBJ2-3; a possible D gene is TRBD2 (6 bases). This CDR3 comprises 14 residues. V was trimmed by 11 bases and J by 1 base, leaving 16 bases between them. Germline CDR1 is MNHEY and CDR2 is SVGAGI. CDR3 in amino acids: CAAGRGEGTDTQYF. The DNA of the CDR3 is TGTGCCGCGGGGCGGGGAGAGGGCACAGATACGCAGTATTTT.

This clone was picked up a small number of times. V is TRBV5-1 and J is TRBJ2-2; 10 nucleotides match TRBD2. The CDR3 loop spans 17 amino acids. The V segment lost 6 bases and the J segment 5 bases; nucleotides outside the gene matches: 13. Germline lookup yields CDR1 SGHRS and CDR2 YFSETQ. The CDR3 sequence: CASKGGLAGVDTGELFF. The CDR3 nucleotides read TGCGCCAGCAAAGGGGGGCTAGCGGGAGTTGATACCGGGGAGCTGTTTTTT.

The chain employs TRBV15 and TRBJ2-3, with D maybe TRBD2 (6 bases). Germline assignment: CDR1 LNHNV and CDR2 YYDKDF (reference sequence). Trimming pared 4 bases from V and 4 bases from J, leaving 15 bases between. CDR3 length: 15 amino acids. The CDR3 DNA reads TGTGCCACCAGCAAGGAGGGCGGAGGGGCAGATACGCAGTATTTT. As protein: CATSKEGGGADTQYF.

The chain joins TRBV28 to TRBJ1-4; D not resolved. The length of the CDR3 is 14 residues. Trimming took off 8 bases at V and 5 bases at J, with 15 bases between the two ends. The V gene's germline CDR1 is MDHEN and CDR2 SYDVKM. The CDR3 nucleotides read TGTGCCAGCGGGCTGGATGCCCAAAATGAAAAACTGTTTTTT. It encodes CASGLDAQNEKLFF.

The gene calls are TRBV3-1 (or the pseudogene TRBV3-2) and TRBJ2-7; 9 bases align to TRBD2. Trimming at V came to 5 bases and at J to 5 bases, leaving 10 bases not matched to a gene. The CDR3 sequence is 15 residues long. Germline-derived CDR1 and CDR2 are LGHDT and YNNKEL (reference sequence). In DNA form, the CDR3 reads TGTGCCAGCAGCTCCCGAAGGCGGGAGGGGGACGAGCAGTACTTC. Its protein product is CASSSRRREGDEQYF.

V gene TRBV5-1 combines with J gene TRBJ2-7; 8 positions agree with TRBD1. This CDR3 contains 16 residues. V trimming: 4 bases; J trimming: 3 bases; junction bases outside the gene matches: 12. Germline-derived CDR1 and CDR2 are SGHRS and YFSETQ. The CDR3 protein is CASSPYYRGDGYEQYF. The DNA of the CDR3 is TGCGCCAGCAGCCCGTATTACAGGGGGGATGGCTACGAGCAGTACTTC.

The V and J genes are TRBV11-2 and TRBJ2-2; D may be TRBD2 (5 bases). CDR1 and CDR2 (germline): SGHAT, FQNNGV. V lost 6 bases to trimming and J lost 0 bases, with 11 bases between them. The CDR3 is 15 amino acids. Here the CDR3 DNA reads TGTGCCAGCAGGACGGGGTCCGCGAACACCGGGGAGCTGTTTTTT. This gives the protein CASRTGSANTGELFF.